This record covers a single T cell receptor (beta chain). No antigen is known for it. Base qualities are not at hand, and no much larger clone is one base apart. After removal of 3 bases from V and 5 bases from J, the junction retains 3 bases not matched to a gene. In the germline V gene (reference sequence), CDR1 corresponds to SEHNR and CDR2 to FQNEAQ. The CDR3 contains 14 residues, cysteine and phenylalanine counted. The kept DNA is CDR3 alone, 42 bases in frame from the first base. The sample is drawn from a study of T cells after posttransplantation cyclophosphamide (dated by TCRdb to the mid-2010s). Background for the entire study: Using TRB sequencing, the study followed how the T cell repertoire reconstituted after myeloablative bone marrow transplantation in which posttransplantation cyclophosphamide served as GVHD prophylaxis. Antigen receptor sequencing was done on samples from 35 PTCy-treated patients and from 15 to 20 related bone marrow donors of those patients. Blood from all 35 or so PTCy patients with 1-year posttransplant specimens was subjected to TRB sequencing. TRB sequencing was also done on up to about 3 additional blood samples from 2 to 5.2 years after transplant in 3 patients, and on pretransplant blood from several patients. TRA and TRB clonality were tightly correlated in roughly ten samples, so subsequent TCR analyses focused on TRB only. Public TRB sequences were queried against a database of over 3,500 sequences associated with responses to pathogens, tumor antigens, self-antigens and alloantigens.

Genomic DNA was the input for TRB sequencing, which was run either with the immunoSEQ assay at survey resolution or with the hsTCRB kit. In the authors' own workflow: Initial read processing used immunoSEQ software, and repertoire analyses used the LymphoSeq R package. Clonality was computed as 1 minus normalized Shannon entropy, and a Gini coefficient was also calculated for each TRB dataset. To infer phenotypes in unsorted samples, TRB sequences from sorted subsets of the recipient or donor were mapped onto the unsorted samples of the same recipient. TCRdb's version of the immuneACCESS table is confined to in-frame rearrangements and falls short of the full clone set. An unresolved V gene accounts for under half of the shortfall where checked; the remainder is of unknown origin. That table gives V, J and clone size, and the DNA gave D and trimming. For this sample there are tens of thousands of clones; roughly two thirds appear just once. The ten largest clones take up approximately 0.59% of the sample.

Results and caveats for the whole study, not just this receptor: Across the roughly 40 patients, TRB clonality was highly associated with recipient CMV seropositivity and CMV reactivation, and diversity with PTCy was similar to that in the CNI/methotrexate controls. Donor-recipient similarity was low at 1-2 months but rose over the first year, and later blood repertoires were often dominated by donor CD8+ memory clones. The TRB repertoires of T cells infiltrating skin or GI tract showed only limited overlap with the TRB repertoires of T cells in blood.

Peripheral blood samples were provided by related bone marrow donors on the day of marrow donation. Peripheral blood and bone marrow mononuclear cells were isolated by Ficoll-Hypaque density centrifugation and were cryopreserved. CD4+ and CD8+ T cells, including naive and memory subsets, were sorted by FACS on a FACSAria II. The rearranged chain carries TRBV7-9 and TRBJ1-4; TRBD1 matches 7 bases in the middle. The sequencing input was memory CD4+ T cells sorted from PBMCs. The clonotype comes from a woman between 55 and 75 years old in good health, CMV-negative, and a related stem cell transplant donor. The bases read TGTGCCAGCAGCTTGCAGGGGGTAAATGAAAAACTGTTTTTT. Its product reads: CASSLQGVNEKLFF.